Presented here are 21 T cell receptor beta chains from one specimen sequenced in a study of blood T cell repertoires in COVID-19. Libraries were prepared by immunoSEQ multiplex PCR; TCRdb keeps only in-frame clonotypes and omits some of them. The table records 130,000 or so clones, 80% of them present only once. Sequences were obtained from peripheral blood. These receptors all stem from a man in his fifties or sixties with active or convalescent COVID-19.

This rearrangement joins TRBV6-5 to TRBJ2-7; D is ambiguous. The germline V and J ends were trimmed by 2 bases and 5 bases, with 10 bases remaining between them. The germline CDR1 and CDR2 sequences are MNHEY and SVGAGI. The CDR3 sequence is 13 residues long. In nucleotides, the CDR3 is TGTGCCAGCAGTTACCCTAGATCTCACGAGCAGTACTTC. Translating it yields CASSYPRSHEQYF.

This sequence joins TRBV7-3 and TRBJ2-5; D is perhaps TRBD2 (6 bases). V lost 6 bases and J 5 bases, leaving 19 bases between the germline ends. Per germline, CDR1 SGHTA and CDR2 FQGTGA. The CDR3 extends over 15 amino acids. The CDR3 spells CASSPGPRGTETQYF. DNA of the CDR3: TGTGCCAGCAGTCCGGGACCCCGGGGGACGGAGACCCAGTACTTC.

J is TRBJ2-7 and V is TRBV28; 7 bases fit TRBD1. Germline CDR1 MDHEN, CDR2 SYDVKM. Trimming took 1 base from V and 5 from J; bases not matched to a gene: 5. CDR3 length: 14 residues. The DNA of the CDR3 is TGTGCCAGCAGTTTATTGGGACAGCCTGACGAGCAGTACTTC. Amino acids: CASSLLGQPDEQYF.

The chain is built from TRBV27 and TRBJ2-1; no firm D call. Trimming removed 6 bases at V and 4 bases at J, with 7 bases between. This CDR3 spans 12 amino acids. CDR1 is MNHEY, CDR2 SMNVEV, per germline (reference sequence). The CDR3 DNA sequence: TGTGCCAGCAGGGAGAGATACAATGAGCAGTTCTTC. The encoded protein is CASRERYNEQFF.

The rearrangement joins TRBV5-1 to TRBJ2-3, with D perhaps TRBD2 (5 bases). This CDR3 region has 16 residues. Trimming stripped 4 bases from V and 4 bases from J, with 19 bases between. CDR1 is SGHRS and CDR2 is YFSETQ in the germline V gene. CDR3 nucleotide sequence: TGCGCCAGCAGCCTTACAGCTAGCTCTGTATCAGATACGCAGTATTTT. Translating it yields CASSLTASSVSDTQYF.

On this clone itself: A junction end diverges from the germline sequence, so it may reflect a read error. The genes are TRBV9 and TRBJ2-7, with TRBD1 identical over 7 bases. This CDR3 region has 13 residues. Germline values: CDR1 SGDLS, CDR2 YYNGEE. The CDR3: CASSSGQSYAQYF. CDR3 in DNA: TGTGCCAGCAGCTCGGGACAGTCCTACGCGCAGTACTTC.

V usage is TRBV15 and J usage is TRBJ2-5; tentative D call: TRBD1 (5 bases). This CDR3 contains 13 residues. Looked up from germline, CDR1 is LNHNV and CDR2 is YYDKDF (reference sequence). V was cut by 3 bases and J by 5 bases, with 10 bases left in between. For the CDR3, the DNA is TGTGCCACCAGCAGGGGGCGCGAGGAGACCCAGTACTTC. It is translated as CATSRGREETQYF. The whole variable domain, filled in from reference TRBV15 and TRBJ2-5, reads DAMVIQNPRYQVTQFGKPVTLSCSQTLNHNVMYWYQQKSSQAPKLLFHYYDKDFNNEADTPDNFQSRRPNTSFCFLDIRSPGLGDTAMYLCATSRGREETQYFGPGTRLLVL.

The J gene is TRBJ2-7, the V gene TRBV2; maybe TRBD2 (6 bases). This CDR3 is 15 amino acids long. V was cut by 0 bases and J by 4 bases, with 13 bases left in between. Germline V CDR1 and CDR2: SNHLY, FYNNEI. The CDR3 sequence is CASSEARREWYEQYF. CDR3 DNA sequence: TGTGCCAGCAGTGAAGCGCGACGGGAGTGGTACGAGCAGTACTTC.

The chain combines TRBV19 with TRBJ2-5; 11 nucleotides line up with TRBD1. V shed 9 bases and J 1 base; nucleotides not matched to a gene: 10. Looked up from germline, CDR1 is LNHDA and CDR2 is SQIVND (reference sequence). CDR3 length: 16 residues. The CDR3 DNA reads TGTGCCAGCGCCGAGGGGACAGGGGGTGCCCAAGAGACCCAGTACTTC. Translated, it gives CASAEGTGGAQETQYF.

The J gene is TRBJ2-7, the V gene TRBV28; D call uncertain. This CDR3 comprises 14 residues. Per the germline V gene, CDR1 is MDHEN and CDR2 is SYDVKM. Trimming removed 5 bases at V and 0 bases at J, with 11 bases between. The CDR3 region is CASSSTVYSYEQYF. CDR3 DNA: TGTGCCAGCAGTAGTACAGTCTACTCCTACGAGCAGTACTTC.

The gene calls are TRBV6-5 and TRBJ2-2, with D maybe TRBD1 (6 bases). Trimming took 4 bases from V and 5 from J, leaving 11 bases between them. The CDR3 loop spans 14 amino acids. Germline assignment: CDR1 MNHEY and CDR2 SVGAGI. The CDR3 nucleotides read TGTGCCAGCAGTTCCAGGGGTGAGACCGGGGAGCTGTTTTTT. Encoded protein: CASSSRGETGELFF.

This clone has just one count. This sequence joins TRBV28 and TRBJ2-2; perhaps TRBD2 as D (6 bases). This CDR3 contains 17 residues. Germline values: CDR1 MDHEN, CDR2 SYDVKM. With 4 bases removed from V and 4 bases from J, the gap between germline ends came to 19 bases. CDR3 loop: CASSWGVGSAFTGELFF. The CDR3 nucleotides are TGTGCCAGCAGTTGGGGGGTAGGGTCGGCGTTCACCGGGGAGCTGTTTTTT.

The chain has TRBV9 and TRBJ2-2, with D possibly TRBD1 on 5 matching bases. The CDR3 loop spans 19 amino acids. The ends were cut back, 1 base at V and 1 base at J, with 20 bases in the middle. Germline assignment: CDR1 SGDLS and CDR2 YYNGEE. The DNA of the CDR3 is TGTGCCAGCAGCGTACCCGGACCTGACAGTCCGGGGAACACCGGGGAGCTGTTTTTT. Its protein product is CASSVPGPDSPGNTGELFF.

This clone was detected once. The J gene is TRBJ2-5, the V gene TRBV6-5; D is uncertain. CDR1 and CDR2 (germline): MNHEY, SVGAGI. This CDR3 has 13 amino acids. Between the trimmed V and J ends, which lost 2 bases and 1 base, there was a span of 5 bases. CDR3 residues: CASSYGPQETQYF. The CDR3 DNA reads TGTGCCAGCAGTTACGGGCCCCAAGAGACCCAGTACTTC.

The rearrangement links TRBV6-5 to TRBJ1-2, with no clear D. CDR3 length: 11 amino acids. Germline CDR1 MNHEY, CDR2 SVGAGI. Trimming took 6 bases from V and 9 from J, leaving 11 bases between them. CDR3 sequence (DNA): TGTGCCAGCAGGCGGTTGTTTCGCTACACCTTC. Amino acids: CASRRLFRYTF.

This clone was seen more than once but under ten times. This rearrangement joins TRBV15 to TRBJ2-1, with 7 bases identical to TRBD1. The junction had 4 bases not matched to a gene; V was cut back by 0 bases and J by 8 bases. This CDR3 is built from 14 residues. Germline assignment: CDR1 LNHNV and CDR2 YYDKDF (reference sequence). CDR3 loop: CATSRDRQGHEQFF. In DNA form, the CDR3 reads TGTGCCACCAGCAGAGACCGACAGGGACATGAGCAGTTCTTC.

The chain carries TRBV5-6 and TRBJ2-1, with TRBD2 as a possible D gene (5 bases). Trimming removed 2 bases at V and 7 bases at J, with 10 bases between. CDR3 length: 13 amino acids. Germline CDR1 reads SGHDT; CDR2 reads YYEEEE. The CDR3 DNA sequence: TGTGCCAGCAGCTTCGGCCCGGGAAATGAGCAGTTCTTC. Protein sequence: CASSFGPGNEQFF.

The chain couples TRBV6-5 to TRBJ2-7; the match to TRBD2 covers 8 bases. The CDR3 is 14 residues long. CDR1 MNHEY and CDR2 SVGAGI come from the germline V gene. Trimming cost V 2 bases and J 6 bases; bases outside gene matches: 6. The CDR3 coding sequence is TGTGCCAGCAGTTACGGGACTAGATATCCCGAGCAGTACTTC. This translates into CASSYGTRYPEQYF.

The chain links TRBV5-1 to TRBJ2-5; 13 nucleotides match TRBD2. Looked up from germline, CDR1 is SGHRS and CDR2 is YFSETQ. The junction had 9 bases not matched to a gene; V was cut back by 6 bases and J by 4 bases. This CDR3 is built from 16 residues. CDR3 sequence (DNA): TGCGCCAGCAATCCCGGGACTAGCGGGAACTTAGAGACCCAGTACTTC. Its translation is CASNPGTSGNLETQYF. Full variable domain (rest looked up from reference TRBV5-1 and TRBJ2-5): KAGVTQTPRYLIKTRGQQVTLSCSPISGHRSVSWYQQTPGQGLQFLFEYFSETQRNKGNFPGRFSGRQFSNSRSEMNVSTLELGDSALYLCASNPGTSGNLETQYFGPGTRLLVL.

In DNA form, the CDR3 reads TGTGCCAGCAGCTCCGGACTAGCCACAGATACGCAGTATTTT. Residues: CASSSGLATDTQYF. The chain uses TRBV11-1 and TRBJ2-3; TRBD2 matches 8 bases. Germline V gene lookup returns CDR1 SGHAT and CDR2 FQDESV (reference sequence). The CDR3 contains 14 residues. V lost 4 bases to trimming and J lost 2 bases; unmatched junction nucleotides: 2.

This clone was recorded a few times. The rearrangement joins TRBV28 to TRBJ1-1, with 7 positions matching TRBD1. The CDR3 has 14 residues. With V trimmed by 4 bases and J by 2 bases, 4 bases remained unmatched. Germline CDR1 reads MDHEN; CDR2 reads SYDVKM. For the CDR3, the DNA is TGTGCCAGCAGTTCAGACAGGGCAAACACTGAAGCTTTCTTT. This gives the protein CASSSDRANTEAFF. Based on the CDR3 plus reference TRBV28 and TRBJ1-1, the full variable domain is DVKVTQSSRYLVKRTGEKVFLECVQDMDHENMFWYRQDPGLGLRLIYFSYDVKMKEKGDIPEGYSVSREKKERFSLILESASTNQTSMYLCASSSDRANTEAFFGQGTRLTVV.